This T cell receptor beta chain was recorded in a study of breast tumors, draining lymph nodes, adjacent tissues. Trimming took off 1 base at V and 3 bases at J, with 6 bases between the two ends. Germline loops: CDR1 SEHNR, CDR2 FQNEAQ (reference sequence). The CDR3 spans 13 residues. Axillary draining lymph nodes of breast cancer patients supplied the node samples. MiXCR was run by TCRdb on the multiplex PCR reads, yielding one entry per CDR3 protein. The table shows 150,000 to 200,000 distinct CDR3 sequences, with about 34% occurring only once. General observations from the study: Findings are consistent with lymph node origin and intratumoral expansion of most tumor T cells. Luminal-like breast cancer showed significantly higher tumor–nontumor repertoire similarity than basal-like.

At least ten counts were recorded for this clonotype. The antigen is not known. This TCR derives from a female donor with breast cancer. Some clones in this sample may be carry-over from other donors' samples. The sample was axillary lymph node tissue. V and J are TRBV7-9 and TRBJ2-5, with D unclear. CDR3 amino acids: CASSLDVEETQYF. CDR3 DNA: TGTGCCAGCAGCTTAGACGTGGAAGAGACCCAGTACTTC. Combining the CDR3 with reference TRBV7-9 and TRBJ2-5 gives the whole variable domain DTGVSQNPRHKITKRGQNVTFRCDPISEHNRLYWYRQTLGQGPEFLTYFQNEAQLEKSRLLSDRFSAERPKGSFSTLEIQRTEQGDSAMYLCASSLDVEETQYFGPGTRLLVL.